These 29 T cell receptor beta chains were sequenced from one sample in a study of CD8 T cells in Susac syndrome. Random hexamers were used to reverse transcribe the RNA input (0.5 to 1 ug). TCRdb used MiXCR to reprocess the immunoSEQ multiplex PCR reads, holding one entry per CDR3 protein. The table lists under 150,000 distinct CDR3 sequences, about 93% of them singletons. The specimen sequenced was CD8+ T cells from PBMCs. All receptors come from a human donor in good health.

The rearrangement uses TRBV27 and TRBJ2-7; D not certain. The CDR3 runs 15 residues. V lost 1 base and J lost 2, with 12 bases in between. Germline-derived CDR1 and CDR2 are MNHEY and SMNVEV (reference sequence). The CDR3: CASSLLSRFPYEQYF. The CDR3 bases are TGTGCCAGCAGTTTATTAAGCAGGTTTCCCTACGAGCAGTACTTC.

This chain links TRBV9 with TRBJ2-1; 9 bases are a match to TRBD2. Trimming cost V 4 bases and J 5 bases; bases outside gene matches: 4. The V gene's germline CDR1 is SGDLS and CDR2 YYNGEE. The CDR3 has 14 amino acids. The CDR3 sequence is CASSPLAGDNEQFF. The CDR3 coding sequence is TGTGCCAGCAGCCCCTTAGCGGGAGACAATGAGCAGTTCTTC.

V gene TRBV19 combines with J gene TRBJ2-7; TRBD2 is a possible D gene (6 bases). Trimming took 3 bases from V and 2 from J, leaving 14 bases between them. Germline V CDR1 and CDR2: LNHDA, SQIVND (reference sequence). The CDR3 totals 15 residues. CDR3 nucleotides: TGTGCCAGTAGTATTGGCAGCGGGCCCACCTACGAGCAGTACTTC. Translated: CASSIGSGPTYEQYF.

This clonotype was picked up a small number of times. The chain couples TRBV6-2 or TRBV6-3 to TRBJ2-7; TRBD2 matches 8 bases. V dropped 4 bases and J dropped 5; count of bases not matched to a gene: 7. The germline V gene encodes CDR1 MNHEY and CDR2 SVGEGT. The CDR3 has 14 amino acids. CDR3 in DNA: TGTGCCAGCAGTTCCGGCGGGAGGAGGGACGAGCAGTACTTC. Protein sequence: CASSSGGRRDEQYF.

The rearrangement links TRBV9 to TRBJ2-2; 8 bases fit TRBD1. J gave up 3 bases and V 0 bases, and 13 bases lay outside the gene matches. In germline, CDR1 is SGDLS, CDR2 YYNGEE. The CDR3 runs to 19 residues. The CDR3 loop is CASSVAPNSDRVDTGELFF. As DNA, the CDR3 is TGTGCCAGCAGCGTAGCCCCAAACTCGGACAGGGTAGACACCGGGGAGCTGTTTTTT.

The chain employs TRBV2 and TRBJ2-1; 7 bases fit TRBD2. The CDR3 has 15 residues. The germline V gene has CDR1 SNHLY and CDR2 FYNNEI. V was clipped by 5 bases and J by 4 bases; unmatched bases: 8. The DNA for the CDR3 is TGTGCCAGCAGTTTCCAGCGGGGAATATACAATGAGCAGTTCTTC. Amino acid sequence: CASSFQRGIYNEQFF.

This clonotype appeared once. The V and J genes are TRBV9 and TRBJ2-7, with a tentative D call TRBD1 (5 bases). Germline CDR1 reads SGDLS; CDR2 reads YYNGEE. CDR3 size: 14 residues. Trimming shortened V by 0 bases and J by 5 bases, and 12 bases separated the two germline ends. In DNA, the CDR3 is TGTGCCAGCAGCGTAGATCTGGGGCTTAACGAGCAGTACTTC. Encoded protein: CASSVDLGLNEQYF.

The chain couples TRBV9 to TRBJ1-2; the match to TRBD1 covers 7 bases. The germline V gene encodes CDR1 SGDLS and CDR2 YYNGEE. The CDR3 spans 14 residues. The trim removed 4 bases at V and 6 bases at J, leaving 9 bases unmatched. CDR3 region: CASSLRTGSHGYTF. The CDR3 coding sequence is TGTGCCAGCAGCCTCCGGACAGGATCCCATGGCTACACCTTC. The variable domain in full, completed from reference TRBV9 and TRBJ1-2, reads DSGVTQTPKHLITATGQRVTLRCSPRSGDLSVYWYQQSLDQGLQFLIQYYNGEERAKGNILERFSAQQFPDLHSELNLSSLELGDSALYFCASSLRTGSHGYTFGSGTRLTVV.

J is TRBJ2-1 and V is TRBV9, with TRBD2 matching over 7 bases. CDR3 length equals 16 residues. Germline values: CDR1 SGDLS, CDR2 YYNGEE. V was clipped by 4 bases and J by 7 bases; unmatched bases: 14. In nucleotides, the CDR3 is TGTGCCAGCAGCCTCTCGTCGGCGGGAGCGGGAAATGAGCAGTTCTTC. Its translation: CASSLSSAGAGNEQFF.

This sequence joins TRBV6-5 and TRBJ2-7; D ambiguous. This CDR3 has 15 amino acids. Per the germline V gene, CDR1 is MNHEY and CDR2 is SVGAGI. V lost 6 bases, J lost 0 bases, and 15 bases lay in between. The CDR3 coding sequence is TGTGCCAGCAGGGAACAGCCTCCGAGCTCCTACGAGCAGTACTTC. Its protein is CASREQPPSSYEQYF.

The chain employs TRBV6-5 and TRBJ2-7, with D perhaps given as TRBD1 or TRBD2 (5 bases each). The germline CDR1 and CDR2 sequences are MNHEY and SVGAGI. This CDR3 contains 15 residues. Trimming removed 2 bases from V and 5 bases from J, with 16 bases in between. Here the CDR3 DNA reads TGTGCCAGCAGTTACAAGGGGCGGGTGGTCGACGAGCAGTACTTC. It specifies CASSYKGRVVDEQYF.

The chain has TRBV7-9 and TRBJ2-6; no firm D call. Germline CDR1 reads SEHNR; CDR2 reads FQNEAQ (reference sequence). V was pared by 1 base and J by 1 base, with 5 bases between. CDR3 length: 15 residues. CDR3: CASSLVASGANVLTF. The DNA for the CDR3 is TGTGCCAGCAGCTTAGTGGCATCTGGGGCCAACGTCCTGACTTTC.

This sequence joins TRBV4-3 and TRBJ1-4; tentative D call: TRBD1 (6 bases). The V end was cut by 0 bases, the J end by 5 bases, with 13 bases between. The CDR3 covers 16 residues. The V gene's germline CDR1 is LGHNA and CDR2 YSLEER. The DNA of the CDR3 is TGCGCCAGCAGCCAAGATCACGGACAGTGGAATGAAAAACTGTTTTTT. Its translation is CASSQDHGQWNEKLFF.

The CDR3 sequence: CSARGEGNEQFF. The CDR3 DNA is TGCAGTGCTAGAGGAGAAGGGAATGAGCAGTTCTTC. The chain uses TRBV20-1 and TRBJ2-1; D is ambiguous. The CDR3 extends over 12 amino acids. CDR1 and CDR2 from the germline V gene are DFQATT and SNEGSKA (reference sequence). Trimming took off 1 base at V and 7 bases at J, with 8 bases between the two ends.

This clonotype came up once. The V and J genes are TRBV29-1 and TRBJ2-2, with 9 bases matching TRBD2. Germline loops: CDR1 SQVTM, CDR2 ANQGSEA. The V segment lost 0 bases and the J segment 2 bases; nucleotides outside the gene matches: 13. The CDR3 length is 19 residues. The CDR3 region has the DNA TGCAGCGTTGAAGATCGGAATAGCGGGAGTTTTCTTAACACCGGGGAGCTGTTTTTT. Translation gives CSVEDRNSGSFLNTGELFF.

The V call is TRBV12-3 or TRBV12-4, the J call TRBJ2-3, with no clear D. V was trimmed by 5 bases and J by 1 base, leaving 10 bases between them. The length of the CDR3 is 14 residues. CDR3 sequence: CASSTVDGTDTQYF. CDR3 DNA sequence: TGTGCCAGCAGTACTGTGGACGGCACAGATACGCAGTATTTT.

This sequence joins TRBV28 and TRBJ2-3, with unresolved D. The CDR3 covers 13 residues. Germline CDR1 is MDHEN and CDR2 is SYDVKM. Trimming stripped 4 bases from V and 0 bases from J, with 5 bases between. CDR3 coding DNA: TGTGCCAGCAGTTCTGCGAGCACAGATACGCAGTATTTT. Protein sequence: CASSSASTDTQYF.

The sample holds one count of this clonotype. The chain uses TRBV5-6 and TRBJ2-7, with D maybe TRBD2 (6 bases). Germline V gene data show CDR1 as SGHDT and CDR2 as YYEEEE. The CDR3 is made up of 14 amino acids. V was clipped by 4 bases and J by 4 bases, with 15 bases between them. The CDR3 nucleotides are TGTGCCAGCAGCCTGTGGAGGGCCGAATACGAGCAGTACTTC. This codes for CASSLWRAEYEQYF.

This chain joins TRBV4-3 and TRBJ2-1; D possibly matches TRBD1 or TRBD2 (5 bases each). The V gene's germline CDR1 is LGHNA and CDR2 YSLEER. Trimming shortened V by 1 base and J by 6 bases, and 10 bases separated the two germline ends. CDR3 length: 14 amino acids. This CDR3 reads CASSQGGSANEQFF. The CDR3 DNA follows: TGCGCCAGCAGCCAAGGGGGGAGTGCCAATGAGCAGTTCTTC.

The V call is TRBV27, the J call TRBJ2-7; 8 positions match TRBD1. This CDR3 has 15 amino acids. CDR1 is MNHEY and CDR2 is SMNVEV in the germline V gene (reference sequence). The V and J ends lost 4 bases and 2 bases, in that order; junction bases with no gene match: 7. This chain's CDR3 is CASSYQGAAPYEQYF. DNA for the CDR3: TGTGCCAGCAGTTACCAGGGGGCCGCCCCCTACGAGCAGTACTTC.

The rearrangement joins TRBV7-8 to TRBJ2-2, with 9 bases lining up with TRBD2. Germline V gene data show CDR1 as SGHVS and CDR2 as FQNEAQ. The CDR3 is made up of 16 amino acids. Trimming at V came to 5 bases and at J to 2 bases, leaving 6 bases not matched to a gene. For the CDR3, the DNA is TGTGCCAGCAGCAAAACTAGCGGGCTTAACACCGGGGAGCTGTTTTTT. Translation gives CASSKTSGLNTGELFF.

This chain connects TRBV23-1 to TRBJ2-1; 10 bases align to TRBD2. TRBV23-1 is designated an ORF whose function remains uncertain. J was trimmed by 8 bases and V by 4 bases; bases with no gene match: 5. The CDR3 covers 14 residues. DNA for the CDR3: TGCGCCAGCAGTCGACACCTAGCGGGGGATGAGCAGTTCTTC. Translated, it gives CASSRHLAGDEQFF.

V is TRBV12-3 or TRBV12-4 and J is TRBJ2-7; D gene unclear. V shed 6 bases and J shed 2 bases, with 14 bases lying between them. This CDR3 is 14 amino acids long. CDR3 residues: CASRPNQEPYEQYF. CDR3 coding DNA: TGTGCCAGCAGGCCAAACCAGGAACCCTACGAGCAGTACTTC.

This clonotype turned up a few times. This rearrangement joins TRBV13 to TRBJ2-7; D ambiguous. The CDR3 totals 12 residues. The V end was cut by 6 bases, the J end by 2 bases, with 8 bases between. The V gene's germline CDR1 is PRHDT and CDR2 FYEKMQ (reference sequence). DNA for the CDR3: TGTGCCAGCAGTTTGAGGCCCTACGAGCAGTACTTC. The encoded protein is CASSLRPYEQYF.

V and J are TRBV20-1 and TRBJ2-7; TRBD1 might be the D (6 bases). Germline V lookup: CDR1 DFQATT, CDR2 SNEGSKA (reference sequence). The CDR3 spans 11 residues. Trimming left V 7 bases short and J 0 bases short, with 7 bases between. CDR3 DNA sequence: TGCAGTGGGACAGACTCCTACGAGCAGTACTTC. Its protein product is CSGTDSYEQYF.

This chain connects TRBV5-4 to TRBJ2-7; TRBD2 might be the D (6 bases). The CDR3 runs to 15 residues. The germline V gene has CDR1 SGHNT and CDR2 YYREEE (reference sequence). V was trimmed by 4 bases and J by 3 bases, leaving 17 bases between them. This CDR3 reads CASSGPLGTHYEQYF. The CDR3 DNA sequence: TGTGCCAGCAGCGGACCCTTAGGGACTCACTACGAGCAGTACTTC.

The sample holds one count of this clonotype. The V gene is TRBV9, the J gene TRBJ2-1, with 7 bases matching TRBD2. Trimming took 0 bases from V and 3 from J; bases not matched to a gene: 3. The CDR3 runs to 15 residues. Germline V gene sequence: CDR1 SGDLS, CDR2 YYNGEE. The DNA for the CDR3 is TGTGCCAGCAGCGTAGTGGGCGGGGGCTACAATGAGCAGTTCTTC. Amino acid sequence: CASSVVGGGYNEQFF.

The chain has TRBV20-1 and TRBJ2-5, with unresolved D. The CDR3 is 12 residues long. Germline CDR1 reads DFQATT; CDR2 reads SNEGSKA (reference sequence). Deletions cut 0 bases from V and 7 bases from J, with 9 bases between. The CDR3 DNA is TGCAGTGCTAGAGATGGGTTTTGGACCCAGTACTTC. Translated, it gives CSARDGFWTQYF.

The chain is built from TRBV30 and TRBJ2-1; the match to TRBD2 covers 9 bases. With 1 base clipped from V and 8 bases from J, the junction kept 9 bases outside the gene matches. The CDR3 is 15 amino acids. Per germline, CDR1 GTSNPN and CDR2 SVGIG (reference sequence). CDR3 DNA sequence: TGTGCCTGGAGTGCCGGTAGCGGGAGTCGAGATGAGCAGTTCTTC. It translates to CAWSAGSGSRDEQFF. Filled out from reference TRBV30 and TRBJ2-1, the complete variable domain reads SQTIHQWPATLVQPVGSPLSLECTVEGTSNPNLYWYRQAAGRGLQLLFYSVGIGQISSEVPQNLSASRPQDRQFILSSKKLLLSDSGFYLCAWSAGSGSRDEQFFGPGTRLTVL.